This T cell receptor beta chain was sequenced during a study of beta chain features in type 1 diabetes. General study results and limits: Patients with Type 1 diabetes showed moderately but significantly shorter TCRB CDR3s in all four CD4+ subsets. Across patients, naive, central memory and Treg TCRB repertoires exhibited apparently greater similarity than was observed across healthy donors.

The study reverse transcribed the entire isolated RNA, so it sequenced expressed TCRB transcripts. This table comes from immunoSEQ multiplex PCR, and its TCRdb copy is limited to in-frame clones, with some not included. The sample holds around 600,000 clones, roughly 12% seen once. As for this clone: Its target is unknown.

Germline V gene sequence: CDR1 ENHRY, CDR2 SYGVKD. Trimming took 6 bases from V and 0 from J; bases not matched to a gene: 3. The CDR3 totals 14 residues. This clonotype originated in a man aged 25 to 40 with type 1 diabetes. Source material: naive CD4+ T cells from blood. The gene calls are TRBV10-3 and TRBJ2-5, with 8 bases lining up with TRBD1. The CDR3 sequence: CAIRQGEHQETQYF. For the CDR3, the DNA is TGTGCCATCAGACAGGGGGAACACCAAGAGACCCAGTACTTC.